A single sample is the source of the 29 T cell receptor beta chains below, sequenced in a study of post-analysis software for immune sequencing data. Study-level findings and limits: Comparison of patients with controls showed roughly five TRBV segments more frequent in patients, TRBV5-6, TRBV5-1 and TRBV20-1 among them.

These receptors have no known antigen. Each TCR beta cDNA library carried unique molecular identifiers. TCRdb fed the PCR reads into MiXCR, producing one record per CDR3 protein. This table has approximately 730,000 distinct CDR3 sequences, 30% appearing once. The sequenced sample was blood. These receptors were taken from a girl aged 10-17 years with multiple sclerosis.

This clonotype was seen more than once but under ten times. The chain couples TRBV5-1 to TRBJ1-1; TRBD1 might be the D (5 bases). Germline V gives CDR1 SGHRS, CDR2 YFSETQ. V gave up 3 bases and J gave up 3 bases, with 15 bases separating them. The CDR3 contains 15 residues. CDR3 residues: CASSSGGGRHTEAFF. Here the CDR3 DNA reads TGCGCCAGCAGCTCGGGTGGGGGAAGGCACACTGAAGCTTTCTTT.

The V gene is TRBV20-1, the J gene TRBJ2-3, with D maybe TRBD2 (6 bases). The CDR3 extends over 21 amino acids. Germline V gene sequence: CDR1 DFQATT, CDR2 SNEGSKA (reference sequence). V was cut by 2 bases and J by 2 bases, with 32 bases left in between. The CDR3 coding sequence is TGCAGTGCTAGAAGGACTCCCGGGGCAGGGAGGCAAATTTACTACACAGATACGCAGTATTTT. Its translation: CSARRTPGAGRQIYYTDTQYF.

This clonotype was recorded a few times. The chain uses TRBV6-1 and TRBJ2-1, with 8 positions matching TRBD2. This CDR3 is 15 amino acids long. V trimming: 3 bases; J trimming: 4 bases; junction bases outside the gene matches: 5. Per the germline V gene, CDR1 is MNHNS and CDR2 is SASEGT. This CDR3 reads CASSEVAGRYNEQFF. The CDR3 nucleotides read TGTGCCAGCAGTGAGGTAGCGGGAAGGTACAATGAGCAGTTCTTC.

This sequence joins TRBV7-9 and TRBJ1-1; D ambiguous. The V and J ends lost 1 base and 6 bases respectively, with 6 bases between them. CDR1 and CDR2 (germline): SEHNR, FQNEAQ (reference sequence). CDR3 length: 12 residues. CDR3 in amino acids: CASSLGTAEAFF. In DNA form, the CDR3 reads TGTGCCAGCAGCTTAGGGACCGCTGAAGCTTTCTTT.

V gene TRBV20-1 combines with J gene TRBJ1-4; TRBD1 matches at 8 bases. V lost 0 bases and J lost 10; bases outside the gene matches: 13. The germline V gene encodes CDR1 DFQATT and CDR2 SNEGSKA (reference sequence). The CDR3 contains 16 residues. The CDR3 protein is CSARESTGVGRGKLFF. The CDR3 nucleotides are TGCAGTGCTAGAGAGTCGACAGGGGTCGGCAGAGGAAAACTGTTTTTT.

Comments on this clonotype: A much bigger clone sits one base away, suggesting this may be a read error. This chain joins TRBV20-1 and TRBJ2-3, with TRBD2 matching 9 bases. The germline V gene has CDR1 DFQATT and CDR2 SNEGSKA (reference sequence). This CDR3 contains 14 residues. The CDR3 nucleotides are TGCAGTACTAGGGCAGCTAGCGGGGTAGATACGCAGTATTTT. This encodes CSTRAASGVDTQYF.

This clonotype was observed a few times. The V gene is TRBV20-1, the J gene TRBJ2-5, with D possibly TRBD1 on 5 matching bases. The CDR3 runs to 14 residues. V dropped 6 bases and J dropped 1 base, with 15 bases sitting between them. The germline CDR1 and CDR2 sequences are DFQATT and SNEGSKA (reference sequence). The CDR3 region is CSAVAVQGQETQYF. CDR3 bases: TGCAGTGCGGTAGCAGTCCAGGGCCAAGAGACCCAGTACTTC.

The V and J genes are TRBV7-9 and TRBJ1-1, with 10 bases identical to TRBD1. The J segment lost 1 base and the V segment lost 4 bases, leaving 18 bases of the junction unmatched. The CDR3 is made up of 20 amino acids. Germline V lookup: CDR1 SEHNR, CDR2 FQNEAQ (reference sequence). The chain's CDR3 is CASSSGGRLDRGIGNTEAFF. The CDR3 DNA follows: TGTGCCAGCAGCTCAGGGGGGCGTTTGGACAGGGGGATTGGGAACACTGAAGCTTTCTTT.

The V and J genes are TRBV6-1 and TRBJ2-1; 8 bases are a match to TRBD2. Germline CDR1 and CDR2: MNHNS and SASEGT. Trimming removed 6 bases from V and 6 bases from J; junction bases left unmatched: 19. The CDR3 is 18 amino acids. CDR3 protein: CASSRAAGTRLGLNEQFF. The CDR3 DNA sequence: TGTGCCAGCAGCCGCGCGGCCGGGACTAGACTAGGGCTCAATGAGCAGTTCTTC.

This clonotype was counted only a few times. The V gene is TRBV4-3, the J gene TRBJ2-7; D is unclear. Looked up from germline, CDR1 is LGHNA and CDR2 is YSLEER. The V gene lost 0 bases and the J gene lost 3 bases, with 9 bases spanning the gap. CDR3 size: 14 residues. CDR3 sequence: CASSQDAAGYEQYF. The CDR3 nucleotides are TGCGCCAGCAGCCAAGATGCGGCCGGCTACGAGCAGTACTTC.

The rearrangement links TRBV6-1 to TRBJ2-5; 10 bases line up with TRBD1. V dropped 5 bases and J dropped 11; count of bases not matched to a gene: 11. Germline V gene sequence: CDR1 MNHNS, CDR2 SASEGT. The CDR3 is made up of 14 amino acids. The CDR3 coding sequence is TGTGCCAGCAGTCCGGGACAGGGGCTTCGGGAGCAGTACTTC. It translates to CASSPGQGLREQYF.

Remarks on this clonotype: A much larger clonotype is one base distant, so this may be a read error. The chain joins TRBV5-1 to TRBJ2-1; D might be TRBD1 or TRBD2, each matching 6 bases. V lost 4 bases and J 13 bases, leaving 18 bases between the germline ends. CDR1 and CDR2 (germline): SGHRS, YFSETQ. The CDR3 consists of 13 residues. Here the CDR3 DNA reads TGCGCCAGCAGCGGGGGGCCGGGAGAGACCCAGTTCTTC. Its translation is CASSGGPGETQFF.

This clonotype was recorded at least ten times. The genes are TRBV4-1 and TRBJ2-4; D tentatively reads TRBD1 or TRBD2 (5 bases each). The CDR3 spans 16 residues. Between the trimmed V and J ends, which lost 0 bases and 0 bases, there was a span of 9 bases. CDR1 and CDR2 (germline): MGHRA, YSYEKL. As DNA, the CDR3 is TGCGCCAGCAGCCAAGATGGGGGAAAAGCCAAAAACATTCAGTACTTC. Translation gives CASSQDGGKAKNIQYF.

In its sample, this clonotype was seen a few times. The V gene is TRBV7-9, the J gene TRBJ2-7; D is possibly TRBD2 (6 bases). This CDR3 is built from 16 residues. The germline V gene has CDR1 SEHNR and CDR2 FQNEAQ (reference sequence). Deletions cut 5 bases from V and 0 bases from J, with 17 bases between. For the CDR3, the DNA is TGTGCCAGCAGCCCAGTGGCGGGACCCAACTCCTACGAGCAGTACTTC. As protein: CASSPVAGPNSYEQYF.

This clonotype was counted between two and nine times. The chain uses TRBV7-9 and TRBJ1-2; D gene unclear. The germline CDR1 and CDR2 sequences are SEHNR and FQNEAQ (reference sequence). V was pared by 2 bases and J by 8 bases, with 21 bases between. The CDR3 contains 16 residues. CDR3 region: CASSLWPARSVRGYTF. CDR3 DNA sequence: TGTGCCAGCAGCTTATGGCCAGCCCGATCCGTCCGAGGCTACACCTTC.

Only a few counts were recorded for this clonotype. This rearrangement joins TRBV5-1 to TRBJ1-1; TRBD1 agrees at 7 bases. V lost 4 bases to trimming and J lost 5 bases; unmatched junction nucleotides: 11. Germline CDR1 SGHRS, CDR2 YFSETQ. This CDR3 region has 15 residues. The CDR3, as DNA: TGCGCCAGCAGCCCACGACAGGGCCCGGGGACTGAAGCTTTCTTT. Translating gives CASSPRQGPGTEAFF.

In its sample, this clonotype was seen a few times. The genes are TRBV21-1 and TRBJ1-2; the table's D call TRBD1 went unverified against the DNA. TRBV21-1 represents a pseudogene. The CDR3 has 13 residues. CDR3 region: CASSRQGYYGYTF. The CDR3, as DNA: TGTGCCAGCAGTCGCCAGGGTTACTATGGCTACACCTTC.

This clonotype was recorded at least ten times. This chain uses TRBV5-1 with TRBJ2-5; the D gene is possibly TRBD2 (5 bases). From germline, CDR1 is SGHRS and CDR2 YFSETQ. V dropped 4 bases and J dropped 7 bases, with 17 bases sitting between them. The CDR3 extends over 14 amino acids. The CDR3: CASSGRGEAMTQYF. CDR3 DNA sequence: TGCGCCAGCAGCGGCCGGGGTGAGGCTATGACCCAGTACTTC.

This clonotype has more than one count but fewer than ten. CDR3 DNA: TGCGCCAGCAGCCAGAGTGCTCGACTGGGATGGAGTGAAAAACTGTTTTTT. It translates to CASSQSARLGWSEKLFF. The J gene is TRBJ1-4, the V gene TRBV4-1; no reliable D call. This CDR3 comprises 17 residues. The V end lost 3 bases, the J end lost 7 bases, and 21 bases lay between the germline ends. Germline V gene sequence: CDR1 MGHRA, CDR2 YSYEKL.

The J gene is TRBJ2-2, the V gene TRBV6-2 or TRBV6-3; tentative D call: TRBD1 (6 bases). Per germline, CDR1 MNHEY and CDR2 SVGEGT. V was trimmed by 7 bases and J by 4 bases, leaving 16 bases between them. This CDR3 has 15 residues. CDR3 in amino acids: CASMLRMGATGELFF. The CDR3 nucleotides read TGTGCCAGCATGTTAAGGATGGGGGCCACCGGGGAGCTGTTTTTT.

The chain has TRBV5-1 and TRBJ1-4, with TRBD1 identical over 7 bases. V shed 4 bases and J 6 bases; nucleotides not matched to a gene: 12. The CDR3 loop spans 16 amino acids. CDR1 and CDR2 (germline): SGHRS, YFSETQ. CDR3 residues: CASSPTQTGRDEKLFF. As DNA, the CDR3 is TGCGCCAGCAGCCCGACACAGACAGGGAGGGATGAAAAACTGTTTTTT.

The CDR3 reads CSVKMILDSPSTDTQYF. DNA for the CDR3: TGCAGCGTTAAAATGATCCTAGACTCCCCTAGCACAGATACGCAGTATTTT. The gene calls are TRBV29-1 and TRBJ2-3; no firm D call. Trimming stripped 5 bases from V and 0 bases from J, with 21 bases between. The germline CDR1 and CDR2 sequences are SQVTM and ANQGSEA. The CDR3 sequence is 17 residues long.

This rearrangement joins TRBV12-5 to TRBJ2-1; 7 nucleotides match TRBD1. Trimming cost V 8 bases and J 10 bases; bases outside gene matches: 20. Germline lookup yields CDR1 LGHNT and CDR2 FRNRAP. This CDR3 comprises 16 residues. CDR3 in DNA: TGTGCTAGTTCCAAACCCGGGACAGCACCTGGCGGCGAGCAGTTCTTC. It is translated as CASSKPGTAPGGEQFF.

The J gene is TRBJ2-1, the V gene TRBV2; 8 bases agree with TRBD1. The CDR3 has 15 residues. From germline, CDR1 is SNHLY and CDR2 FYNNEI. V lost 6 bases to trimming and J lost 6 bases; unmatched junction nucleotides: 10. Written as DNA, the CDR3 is TGTGCCAGCAGCTCCGGGACAGGAGACTTCAATGAGCAGTTCTTC. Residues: CASSSGTGDFNEQFF.

The CDR3 protein is CASSPQSGQGPYEQYF. The CDR3 DNA reads as TGTGCCAGCAGCCCACAGTCCGGACAGGGTCCCTACGAGCAGTACTTC. The chain couples TRBV27 to TRBJ2-7, with 8 nucleotides matching TRBD1. Per germline, CDR1 MNHEY and CDR2 SMNVEV (reference sequence). The CDR3 is 16 residues long. The J segment lost 2 bases and the V segment lost 6 bases, leaving 12 bases of the junction unmatched.

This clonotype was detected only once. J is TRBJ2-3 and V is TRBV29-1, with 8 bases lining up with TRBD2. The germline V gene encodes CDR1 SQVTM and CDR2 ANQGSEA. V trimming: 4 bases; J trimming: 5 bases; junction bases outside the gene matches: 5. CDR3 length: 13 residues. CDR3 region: CSVAGRAGDTQYF. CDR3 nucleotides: TGCAGCGTTGCCGGGAGGGCGGGAGATACGCAGTATTTT.

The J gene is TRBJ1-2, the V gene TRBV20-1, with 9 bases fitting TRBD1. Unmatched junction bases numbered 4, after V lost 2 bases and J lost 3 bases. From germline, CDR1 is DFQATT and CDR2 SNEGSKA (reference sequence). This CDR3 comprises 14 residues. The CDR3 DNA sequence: TGCAGTGCTAGACCGACAGGGGGGTACTATGGCTACACCTTC. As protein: CSARPTGGYYGYTF.

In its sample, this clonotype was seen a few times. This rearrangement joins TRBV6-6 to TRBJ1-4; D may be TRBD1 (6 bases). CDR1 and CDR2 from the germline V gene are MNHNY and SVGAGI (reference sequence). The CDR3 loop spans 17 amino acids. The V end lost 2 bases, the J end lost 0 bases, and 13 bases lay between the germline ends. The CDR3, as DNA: TGTGCCAGCAGTTACGGGGACAACCTTGCAACTAATGAAAAACTGTTTTTT. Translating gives CASSYGDNLATNEKLFF.

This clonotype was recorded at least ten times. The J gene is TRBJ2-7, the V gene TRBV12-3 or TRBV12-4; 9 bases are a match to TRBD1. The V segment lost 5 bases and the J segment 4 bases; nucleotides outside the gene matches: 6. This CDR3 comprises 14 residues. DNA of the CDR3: TGTGCCAGCAGTCCATCCGGGACAGGGTACGAGCAGTACTTC. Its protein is CASSPSGTGYEQYF.